This T cell receptor beta chain was identified during a study of T-cell reconstitution after alpha-beta-depleted transplantation in children. General study points: Some patients' high day-60 TCRbeta diversity was attributed to recipient cells surviving conditioning. When one year had passed after transplant, most T-cell counts and diversity came from newly produced T cells. It was reported that alpha-beta T cells came from several hundred expanded graft clones (about two months after transplant).

A remark on this clonotype: The antigen remains unidentified.

TCRbeta library construction was performed incorporating unique molecular identifiers. TCRdb redid the calling of the PCR reads with MiXCR, one entry per CDR3 protein. There are hundreds of thousands of distinct CDR3 sequences in the sample; 10% to 15% occur only once, and about 2% lies in the top ten. The material was PBMCs, mostly from graft donor cells, obtained 360 days after TCRalphabeta/CD19-depleted stem cell transplant. This TCR derives from a male patient between 10 and 17 years old who had a stem cell transplant for acute myeloid leukemia, so the T cells may come from the graft donor.

The DNA of the CDR3 is TGTGCCAGTATAAGGGCCCAGGCCAAAAACATTCAGTACTTC. Amino acid sequence: CASIRAQAKNIQYF. This rearrangement joins TRBV19 to TRBJ2-4; D remains ambiguous. V lost 7 bases and J 1 base, leaving 11 bases between the germline ends. The CDR3 runs to 14 residues. CDR1 and CDR2 from the germline V gene are LNHDA and SQIVND (reference sequence).